This TCR beta chain was profiled in a study of cytomegalovirus exposure and HLA in healthy donors. Overall study findings and caveats: Despite most TCR sequences being rare, some public TCRs occurred in many donors. The study labeled 150 or so TCR beta chains cytomegalovirus-associated.

The V gene's germline CDR1 is LNHDA and CDR2 SQIVND (reference sequence). Trimming pared 4 bases from V and 8 bases from J, leaving 17 bases between. The CDR3 is made up of 14 amino acids. Of note for this clone: Its antigen is as yet unknown.

Profiling relied on immunoSEQ multiplex PCR, and the TCRdb table lists in-frame clones only, not all of them. Among some 90,000 clones listed, around nine tenths were seen once. The J gene is TRBJ1-2, the V gene TRBV19, with D unclear. Sequences were obtained from PBMCs. The clonotype comes from a woman aged 30 to 39 in good health and CMV-seronegative. DNA of the CDR3: TGTGCCAGTAGTACCTCGGGCCCTCCGGGAGGCTACACCTTC. Protein sequence: CASSTSGPPGGYTF.